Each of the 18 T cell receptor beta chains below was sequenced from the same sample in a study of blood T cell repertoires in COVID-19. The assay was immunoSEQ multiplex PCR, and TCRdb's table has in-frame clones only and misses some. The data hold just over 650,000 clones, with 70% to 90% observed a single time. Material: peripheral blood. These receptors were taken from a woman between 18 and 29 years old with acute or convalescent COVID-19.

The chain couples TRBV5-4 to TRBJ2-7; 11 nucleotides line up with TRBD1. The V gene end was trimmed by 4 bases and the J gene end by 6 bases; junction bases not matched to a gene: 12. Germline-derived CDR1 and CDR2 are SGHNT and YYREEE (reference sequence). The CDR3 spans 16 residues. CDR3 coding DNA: TGTGCCAGCAGCCCGGGGCCTGGGACAGGGGGGGTCGAGCAGTACTTC. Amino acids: CASSPGPGTGGVEQYF.

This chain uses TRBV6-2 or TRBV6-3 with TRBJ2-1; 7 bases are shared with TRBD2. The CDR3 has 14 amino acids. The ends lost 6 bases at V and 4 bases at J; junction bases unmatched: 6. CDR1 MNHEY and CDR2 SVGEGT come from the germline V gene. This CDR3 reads CASSPTAGYNEQFF. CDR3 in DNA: TGTGCCAGCAGCCCTACAGCGGGGTACAATGAGCAGTTCTTC.

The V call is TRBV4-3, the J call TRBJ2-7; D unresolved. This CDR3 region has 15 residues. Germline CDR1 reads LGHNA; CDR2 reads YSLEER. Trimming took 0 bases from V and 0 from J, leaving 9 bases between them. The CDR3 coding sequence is TGCGCCAGCAGCCAAGAGGGCCGTCTCTCCTACGAGCAGTACTTC. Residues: CASSQEGRLSYEQYF.

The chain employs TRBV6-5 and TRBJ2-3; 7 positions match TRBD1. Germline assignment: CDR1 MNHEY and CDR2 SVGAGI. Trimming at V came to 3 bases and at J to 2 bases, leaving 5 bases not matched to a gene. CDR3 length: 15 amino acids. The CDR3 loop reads CASSYSTGYTDTQYF. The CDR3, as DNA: TGTGCCAGCAGTTATTCGACAGGGTACACAGATACGCAGTATTTT.

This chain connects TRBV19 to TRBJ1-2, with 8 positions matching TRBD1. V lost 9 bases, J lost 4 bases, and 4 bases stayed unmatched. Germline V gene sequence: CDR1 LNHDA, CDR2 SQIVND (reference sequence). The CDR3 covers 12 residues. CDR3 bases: TGTGCCAGCAGGACAGGGCGCTATGGCTACACCTTC. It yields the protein CASRTGRYGYTF.

CDR3 sequence: CASSRGIYTGELFF. The DNA of the CDR3 is TGTGCCAGCAGCCGTGGCATATACACCGGGGAGCTGTTTTTT. V is TRBV7-3 and J is TRBJ2-2, with D unresolved. V was clipped by 5 bases and J by 3 bases, with 10 bases between them. CDR1 and CDR2 from the germline V gene are SGHTA and FQGTGA. The CDR3 runs 14 residues.

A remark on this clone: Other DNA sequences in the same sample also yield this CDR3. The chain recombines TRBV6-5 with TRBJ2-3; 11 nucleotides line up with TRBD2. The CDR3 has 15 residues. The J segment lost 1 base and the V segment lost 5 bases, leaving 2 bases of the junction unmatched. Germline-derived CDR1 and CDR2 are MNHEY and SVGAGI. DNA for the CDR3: TGTGCCAGCAGTCCACTAGCGGGGGGCACAGATACGCAGTATTTT. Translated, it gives CASSPLAGGTDTQYF.

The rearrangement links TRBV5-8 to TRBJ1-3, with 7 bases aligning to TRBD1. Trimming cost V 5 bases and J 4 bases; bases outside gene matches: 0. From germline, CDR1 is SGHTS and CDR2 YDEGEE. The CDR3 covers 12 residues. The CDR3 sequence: CASRGGGNTIYF. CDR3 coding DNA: TGTGCCAGCAGAGGGGGCGGAAACACCATATATTTT.

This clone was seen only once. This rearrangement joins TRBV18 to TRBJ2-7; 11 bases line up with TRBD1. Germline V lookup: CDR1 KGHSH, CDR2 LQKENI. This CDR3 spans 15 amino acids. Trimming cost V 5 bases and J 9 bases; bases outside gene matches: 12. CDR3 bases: TGTGCCAGCTCAGGACAGGGGGCAATCCCTTCAGCGCAGTACTTC. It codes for CASSGQGAIPSAQYF.

CDR3 nucleotide sequence: TGTGCCAGCAGCTACCTTGAGGGGGCGGCCTACTATGGCTACACCTTC. Translated: CASSYLEGAAYYGYTF. V usage is TRBV5-6 and J usage is TRBJ1-2; 7 nucleotides align to TRBD1. Germline values: CDR1 SGHDT, CDR2 YYEEEE. After removal of 3 bases from V and 3 bases from J, the junction contained 11 bases not matched to a gene. The CDR3 loop spans 16 amino acids.

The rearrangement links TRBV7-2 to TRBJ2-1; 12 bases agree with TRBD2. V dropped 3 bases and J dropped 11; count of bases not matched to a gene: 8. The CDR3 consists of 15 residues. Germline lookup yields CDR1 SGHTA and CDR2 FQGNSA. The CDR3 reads CASSFAGTSGLQQFF. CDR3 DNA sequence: TGTGCCAGCAGCTTCGCCGGGACTAGCGGGTTGCAGCAGTTCTTC.

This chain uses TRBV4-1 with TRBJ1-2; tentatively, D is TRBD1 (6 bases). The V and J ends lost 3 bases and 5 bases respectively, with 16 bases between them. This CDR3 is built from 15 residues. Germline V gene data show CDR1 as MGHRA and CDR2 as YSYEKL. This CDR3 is CASSHPDRNHYGYTF. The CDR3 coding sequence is TGCGCCAGCAGCCACCCGGACAGAAATCATTATGGCTACACCTTC.

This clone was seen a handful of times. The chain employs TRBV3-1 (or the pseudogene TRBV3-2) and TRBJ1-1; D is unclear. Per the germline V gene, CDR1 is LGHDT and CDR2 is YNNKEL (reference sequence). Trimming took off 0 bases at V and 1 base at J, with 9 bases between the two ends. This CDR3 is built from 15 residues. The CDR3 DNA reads TGTGCCAGCAGCCAAGATAAGATACAGAACACTGAAGCTTTCTTT. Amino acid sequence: CASSQDKIQNTEAFF.

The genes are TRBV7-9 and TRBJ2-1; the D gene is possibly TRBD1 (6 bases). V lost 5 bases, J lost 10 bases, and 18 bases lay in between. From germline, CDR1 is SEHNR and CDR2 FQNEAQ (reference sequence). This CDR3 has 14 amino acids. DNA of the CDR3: TGTGCCAGCAGCCCCTCGGAAGTACAGGGAGAGCAGTTCTTC. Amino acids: CASSPSEVQGEQFF.

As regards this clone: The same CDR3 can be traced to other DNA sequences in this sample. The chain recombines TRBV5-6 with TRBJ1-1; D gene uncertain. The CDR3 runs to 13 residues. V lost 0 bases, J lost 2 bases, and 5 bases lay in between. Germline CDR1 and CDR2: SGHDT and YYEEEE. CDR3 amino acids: CASSLAGNTEAFF. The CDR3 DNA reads TGTGCCAGCAGCTTGGCAGGTAACACTGAAGCTTTCTTT.

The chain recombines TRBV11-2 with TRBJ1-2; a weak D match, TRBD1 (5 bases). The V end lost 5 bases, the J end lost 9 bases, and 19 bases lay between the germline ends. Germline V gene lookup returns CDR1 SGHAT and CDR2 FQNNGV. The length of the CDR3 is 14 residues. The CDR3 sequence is CASSLRAGTMRYTF. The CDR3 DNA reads TGTGCCAGCAGCCTCAGGGCAGGAACTATGCGCTACACCTTC.

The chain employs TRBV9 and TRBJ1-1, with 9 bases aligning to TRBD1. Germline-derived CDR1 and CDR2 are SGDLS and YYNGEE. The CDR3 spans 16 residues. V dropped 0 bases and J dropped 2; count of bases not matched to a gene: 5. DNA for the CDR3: TGTGCCAGCAGCGTAGCTGGACAGGGGAGTAACACTGAAGCTTTCTTT. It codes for CASSVAGQGSNTEAFF.

The CDR3 spells CASSLGASGGTEAFF. The CDR3 coding sequence is TGTGCCAGCAGCTTAGGCGCCTCAGGTGGCACTGAAGCTTTCTTT. The chain is built from TRBV7-3 and TRBJ1-1; D uncertain. Germline V lookup: CDR1 SGHTA, CDR2 FQGTGA. Trimming pared 2 bases from V and 4 bases from J, leaving 14 bases between. The CDR3 runs to 15 residues.